This entry is about one TCR beta chain. The antigen it binds to is not known. The input lacks base qualities; no much larger clone sits a single base away. The entry originates in a study of cytomegalovirus exposure and HLA in healthy donors (dated by TCRdb to the late 2010s). The study in broad terms: In an earlier analysis of some 610 of the donors, under 300 Gb of sequence data and 120 million or so unique TCR beta sequences from about 179 million T cells were reported. An earlier analysis of 500 to 650 of the donors applied high-throughput TCR beta sequencing to assess whether each TCR beta V gene segment acted as functional or pseudogenic. A later genetic analysis took genome-wide SNP genotypes for about three fifths of the 666 donors and used that subset as a discovery cohort. About five DR-DQ haplotypes were handled as single units for association and clustering, since linkage in the cohort was strong. HLA typing included class I and class II loci at four-digit resolution. Of the approximately 400 genotyped donors, approximately 83% fell in the genetic ancestry cluster associated with self-reported Caucasian donors. All discovery cohort repertoires had been generated on a single sequencing platform. The study combined high-throughput TCR immunosequencing, statistical association of individual TCRs with disease status, and machine learning to predict cytomegalovirus infection status. The study used immunosequencing to profile the T cell repertoires of 600 to 850 subjects and linked those repertoires to cytomegalovirus serostatus. Typing coverage varied by locus: 629-630 donors for A, B, C, DRB1 and DQB1; around 560 for DQA1; over 600 for DPA1; roughly 450 for DPB1. Among 300 to 450 genotyped donors of the cohort, an average of 235,054 unique TCR beta nucleotide sequences were sequenced per donor, around 20% of them non-productive. Donor age, sex, ethnicity and CMV serostatus were compiled together with the repertoire data. The study aimed to test whether cataloging public T cell receptors could reveal signatures of past pathogen exposure. Rather than using new phenotypic data, the later analysis identified candidate immune exposures from TCR beta sequences and from how often those sequences occurred across donors. Besides the first cohort of more than 650 subjects, a separate validation cohort made up of some 110 different subjects was used. An early release that covered some 640 HLA-typed donors contained around 300 gigabases of sequencing data and about 93 million unique TCR sequences. A later analysis re-analyzed previously published TCR beta repertoires from 500 to 700 donors and added high-resolution HLA genotyping to study TCR occurrence patterns. Overall study results and their limits: A cluster of highly shared sequence variants was judged likely to be a technical artifact of the sequencing pipeline. A later analysis associated roughly 17,000 TCR beta sequences with specific HLA alleles at a false discovery rate of 0.05. Several of the top co-occurrence clusters appeared to be linked to parvovirus B19, influenza, CMV and Epstein-Barr virus, according to a later analysis. HLA typing was unavailable for some donors at each locus, so association tests used only the typed subset. In vitro tests confirmed that a few of the cytomegalovirus-associated TCR beta chains recognize cytomegalovirus antigens. The authors suggested that the approach could potentially be generalized to other disease states and immunological phenotypes. The cohort was sequenced for TCR beta chains only, and without alpha or paired-chain data the features that could be detected were limited. CMV serostatus was the only immune exposure information available for the cohort. In a later analysis, HLA-associated TCR beta chains showed more clonal expansion and lower generation probabilities than non-associated chains that were equally common. Linkage disequilibrium might explain the correlated functional status among segregating V segments, but an unknown experimental factor could not be ruled out. Sequencing depth was assumed to be roughly uniform across donors in the presence/absence analyses, though that assumption may not hold. The study gave a list of 150 to 200 TCR beta chains associated with cytomegalovirus. While some public TCRs were present in many individuals, most TCR sequences turned up only very rarely across donors. In a later genetic analysis, fewer N-insertions in productive TCRs were reported among donors in an Asian-associated ancestry cluster than the roughly 700-donor mean. When HLA alleles, especially DR and DQ, strongly co-occurred, attributing TCR associations to individual alleles was difficult. A later genetic analysis associated a missense DCLRE1C variant with V-gene and J-gene trimming of TCR beta chains, and an independent cohort replicated the association. In an earlier analysis of 587 of the donors, most TCR beta V segments appeared in productive rearrangements about 87% or about 30% of the time, broadly matching IMGT annotations. Most CMV-associated TCR beta chains appeared to be HLA-restricted in a later analysis, and the HLA associations seemed to be driven largely by CMV exposure. Cytomegalovirus status was reported to be diagnosed by the classifier with high specificity and sensitivity in both the original and validation cohorts. The earlier analysis of some 540 of the donors excluded roughly 16 rarely observed V segments, including chromosome 9 orphons, because counts were too low. A further reported finding was that TCR beta sequences accurately predicted the HLA-A and HLA-B alleles for most subjects in the first cohort. In a later analysis, the rate of TCR association differed among HLA loci, with DRB1 alleles having the most associated TCRs and HLA-C alleles having the fewest. The 87-base-pair reads could not distinguish some IMGT-functional V segments, including TRBV6-2 and TRBV6-3, so those segments were excluded.

The cohort consisted of 650 to 700 healthy bone marrow donors. All cohort members were sampled while nominally healthy, although unrecorded immune exposures were likely present. CMV serostatus was positive for 250 to 300 and negative for about 55% of the roughly 670 cohort members, and was not recorded for this donor. Each donor provided a peripheral blood sample, and peripheral blood mononuclear cells were used for TCR beta sequencing. The Qiagen DNeasy Blood Extraction Kit was used to extract genomic DNA from the blood cell samples. Libraries were made using the immunoSEQ multiplex PCR assay. The multiplex PCR relied on a mix of 60 forward primers for TCR Vbeta segments and 13 reverse primers for TCR Jbeta segments. The CDR3 region of rearranged TCR beta genes was amplified from genomic DNA with a multiplex PCR assay. The Illumina HiSeq System was used to sequence the amplified TCR beta libraries as 87-base-pair reads. Per the source publication's procedure: A later analysis tallied roughly 80 million unique TCR beta chains across the 660 or so repertoires, and around 9.9 million of those chains were shared by two or more donors. Raw reads were error-corrected and collapsed into unique sequences by a nearest-neighbor algorithm in which closely related sequences were merged to remove PCR and sequencing errors. V, D and J gene segments were assigned by aligning CDR3 sequences to IMGT reference sequences. For a sequence to be retained, a match of at least six nucleotides to both a V gene segment and a J gene segment was required. Rearrangements were classified as productive when the CDR3 lacked stop codons and remained in frame with V and J, and all other rearrangements were classified as non-productive. CDR3 was defined according to IMGT convention as the region running from the second conserved V-encoded cysteine to the conserved J-encoded phenylalanine. The earlier analysis of about 620 of the donors excluded sequences that lacked an unambiguous match to a single V gene segment. An earlier analysis of 550 to 650 of the donors classified V segments as functional when productive rearrangements were above 56.7% and as segregating when the standard deviation between donors was above 5%. To diagnose cytomegalovirus status from the catalog of TCR beta chain sequences, a statistical classification framework was built. V and J gene assignment, in a later analysis, came from comparing TCR nucleotide sequences with IMGT/GENE-DB human TR gene sequences. In a later analysis, CDR3 sequences and most-parsimonious VDJ recombination scenarios were assigned using the TCRdist pipeline. In a later analysis, every TCR beta chain was defined by the combination of its CDR3 amino acid sequence and its V-gene family, and reads without a unique V-gene family were dropped. In a later analysis, 500 to 700 highly shared, low-generation-probability nucleotide sequences were removed to address suspected cross-contamination and a sequencing artifact. In a later analysis, a clonal expansion index for each public chain was calculated from normalized within-repertoire ranks of inferred template counts. In a later analysis, generation probabilities were computed using a VDJ recombination model fitted to out-of-frame rearrangements, and the results were checked against IGoR. In a later analysis, TCR-TCR, TCR-HLA and TCR-CMV co-occurrence was scored with hypergeometric tests, and a repertoire-size bias correction was applied to TCR pairs. False discovery rates were estimated in a later analysis by permuting HLA or CMV assignments 20 times. In a later analysis, co-occurring TCRs were grouped using DBSCAN, with TCRdist sequence similarity added in when clustering inside HLA-allele-positive subsets. Repertoires with fewer than 30,000 or more than 120,000 public chains were left out of co-occurrence clustering, as were a few repertoires with anomalous nucleotide sharing. TCRdb obtained this table from immuneACCESS and retained in-frame rearrangements with V and J assigned. These tables miss some clones; where compared with another copy, unresolved V genes account for less than half of the shortfall, and the remainder is unexplained. The D gene and trimming were derived from the DNA, and the V and J assignments and clone size from that table. This sample comprises approximately 140,000 clones, about 78% of them detected only once. Approximately 2.9% of the sample lies in the top ten.

The germline V gene supplies CDR1 SGHDN and CDR2 FVKESK. V loses 4 bases, J loses 0 bases, and the germline ends lie 14 bases apart. The CDR3 holds 16 amino acids from the cysteine to the phenylalanine. Only the CDR3 part of the read is kept: 48 bases, read in frame from the first base. Sequencing was carried out using PBMCs. The V and J genes are TRBV14 and TRBJ2-3; the D gene is possibly TRBD2, with 5 bases matching. This receptor was identified in a human donor in good health. The CDR3: CASSLQLVSSTDTQYF. In nucleotide form, the sequence is TGTGCCAGCAGCCTTCAACTAGTGTCTAGCACAGATACGCAGTATTTT.